This T cell receptor beta chain was documented in a study of low-dose radiotherapy and immunotherapy resistance in tumors. Overall study: Cohort 1 got 0.5 Gy per fraction every 2 weeks, 6.5 Gy in total. For four cycles from cycle 1 day 1, patients took 300 mg oral aspirin daily.

This clonotype was found many times. Time point meaning: after trial treatment. Noted treatment: LDRT plus nivolumab, ipilimumab, low-dose cyclophosphamide and aspirin (RACIN trial). The donors, trial participants, received nivolumab, ipilimumab, aspirin, low-dose cyclophosphamide and low-dose radiotherapy. This CDR3 is 14 amino acids long. CDR1 is SGHVS and CDR2 is FNYEAQ in the germline V gene. Trimming removed 1 base at V and 0 bases at J, with 4 bases between. Both TCRalpha and TCRbeta chains were reverse transcribed with V-gene-specific primers. TCRs were amplified for roughly 20 PCR cycles with a constant-region primer and V-primer adapter. TCRdb called the reads again in MiXCR, with one record for every CDR3 protein. The table has 65,000 to 95,000 distinct CDR3 sequences, about 17% seen once.

The input for sequencing was PBMCs, taken after low-dose radiotherapy plus immunotherapy. The clonotype was recovered from a male donor with prostate cancer. The J gene is TRBJ1-5, the V gene TRBV7-6, with D unresolved. CDR3 DNA sequence: TGTGCCAGCAGCTTAGGTCATAGCAATCAGCCCCAGCATTTT. Residues: CASSLGHSNQPQHF. Together with reference TRBV7-6 and TRBJ1-5, the CDR3 gives the full variable domain: GAGVSQSPRYKVTKRGQDVALRCDPISGHVSLYWYRQALGQGPEFLTYFNYEAQQDKSGLPNDRFSAERPEGSISTLTIQRTEQRDSAMYRCASSLGHSNQPQHFGDGTRLSIL.